This T cell receptor beta chain was sequenced in a study of T cells in Graves' hyperthyroidism and ophthalmopathy. TCR beta CDR3 regions were amplified from RNA. In the first-round RT-PCR of the TCR CDR3, the HTBI primer set was used. MiXCR, run by TCRdb on the multiplex PCR reads, gives a single entry per CDR3 protein. The table lists hundreds of thousands of distinct CDR3 sequences, 38% of them singletons. Across 18 months, stable Graves' hyperthyroidism was marked by no progression to ophthalmopathy. Clinicians diagnosed patients from clinical symptoms, serum thyroxine and TRAb, thyroid ultrasound and orbital computed tomography. J gave up 5 bases and V 10 bases, and 8 bases lay outside the gene matches. This CDR3 is 13 amino acids long. Germline CDR1 is ENHRY and CDR2 is SYGVKD. Study-level points and caveats: In the blood, most expanded thyroid clonotypes above 0.001 appeared as well.

On this clonotype itself: Its target is not known.

This receptor was identified in a man between 18 and 35 years old with Graves' hyperthyroidism. Source material: blood. This rearrangement joins TRBV10-3 to TRBJ1-5, with 7 bases identical to TRBD1. The CDR3 nucleotides are TGTGCCACCGGGACAGCCGGAGATCAGCCCCAGCATTTT. As protein: CATGTAGDQPQHF.